This entry lists 24 T cell receptor beta chains sequenced from one sample in a study of blood T cells in healthy people across ages. Alongside a J-beta primer mix, a sample-barcoded 5' primer served in a second PCR lasting roughly 6 to 12 cycles. TCRdb processed the 5' RACE reads anew with MiXCR; each CDR3 protein has one entry. The sample carries some 1.6 million distinct CDR3 sequences, approximately 32% recorded once. The sample comprised blood. Receptors originate from a woman aged 25 to 45 in good health.

The chain uses TRBV6-1 and TRBJ1-2; D is unresolved. Between the trimmed V and J ends, which lost 1 base and 5 bases, there was a span of 14 bases. Germline CDR1 is MNHNS and CDR2 is SASEGT. The CDR3 length is 15 residues. CDR3 bases: TGTGCCAGCAGTGAAGAACACAGTTTCTTTTATGGCTACACCTTC. This encodes CASSEEHSFFYGYTF.

CDR3 bases: TGCAGTGCCCAAAGGGCCCTAGCGGGGACACAAGAGACCCAGTACTTC. It is translated as CSAQRALAGTQETQYF. The genes are TRBV20-1 and TRBJ2-5; 9 nucleotides align to TRBD2. There are 16 residues in the CDR3. J was trimmed by 2 bases and V by 6 bases; bases with no gene match: 13. The germline gives CDR1 DFQATT, CDR2 SNEGSKA (reference sequence).

The chain employs TRBV6-5 and TRBJ2-7, with TRBD1 identical over 9 bases. The trim removed 5 bases at V and 0 bases at J, leaving 14 bases unmatched. The CDR3 runs to 18 residues. The germline V gene has CDR1 MNHEY and CDR2 SVGAGI. This chain's CDR3 is CASSTSLRQGGFSYEQYF. The CDR3 DNA reads TGTGCCAGCAGTACTTCTCTGAGACAGGGGGGATTCTCCTACGAGCAGTACTTC.

This clonotype turned up a few times. The V call is TRBV5-1, the J call TRBJ1-1, with 8 positions matching TRBD1. With 4 bases clipped from V and 4 bases from J, the junction kept 9 bases outside the gene matches. Germline V lookup: CDR1 SGHRS, CDR2 YFSETQ. CDR3 length: 15 residues. The CDR3, as DNA: TGCGCCAGCAGCCGCGGGCAGGGGGCATCCACTGAAGCTTTCTTT. Protein: CASSRGQGASTEAFF.

The rearrangement uses TRBV6-1 and TRBJ1-2; 9 bases line up with TRBD1. The germline CDR1 and CDR2 sequences are MNHNS and SASEGT. The CDR3 runs to 16 residues. After removal of 5 bases from V and 8 bases from J, the junction contained 15 bases not matched to a gene. DNA of the CDR3: TGTGCCAGCAGTATTGGGACAGGGACTTTTGTAGGAGGCTACACCTTC. It translates to CASSIGTGTFVGGYTF.

With respect to this clonotype: A junction end diverges from the germline sequence, so it may reflect a read error. This chain joins TRBV4-2 and TRBJ2-7, with TRBD1 matching 7 bases. This CDR3 contains 16 residues. CDR1 and CDR2 from the germline V gene are LGHNA and YNFKEQ. The CDR3 nucleotides are TGTGTCAGCAGCCAAGATTCAGCCGGGACAGCCTACGAGCAGTACTTC. Its protein is CVSSQDSAGTAYEQYF.

This clonotype turned up a few times. The chain links TRBV20-1 to TRBJ2-3, with 7 bases lining up with TRBD2. V gave up 6 bases and J gave up 2 bases; unmatched junction bases: 14. Germline V gene lookup returns CDR1 DFQATT and CDR2 SNEGSKA (reference sequence). There are 16 residues in the CDR3. DNA for the CDR3: TGCAGTGCGGACATTAATCAGGCGGGAGCCACAGATACGCAGTATTTT. This sequence encodes CSADINQAGATDTQYF.

This clonotype was recorded at least ten times. The chain employs TRBV29-1 and TRBJ2-3; no reliable D call. Looked up from germline, CDR1 is SQVTM and CDR2 is ANQGSEA. The CDR3 runs 12 residues. V was clipped by 3 bases and J by 1 base, with 5 bases between them. CDR3 coding DNA: TGCAGCGTTGAGTCAGGCACAGATACGCAGTATTTT. Encoded protein: CSVESGTDTQYF.

This clonotype was seen a few times. This chain joins TRBV5-5 and TRBJ2-1, with 10 positions matching TRBD2. This CDR3 is built from 17 residues. Germline V gene data show CDR1 as SGHKS and CDR2 as YYEKEE (reference sequence). V lost 0 bases to trimming and J lost 0 bases; unmatched junction nucleotides: 3. The CDR3 is CASSLGSGGASYNEQFF. CDR3 nucleotide sequence: TGTGCCAGCAGCTTGGGAAGCGGGGGGGCCTCCTACAATGAGCAGTTCTTC.

The V gene is TRBV20-1, the J gene TRBJ2-4, with D possibly being TRBD2 (6 bases). With 3 bases removed from V and 13 bases from J, the gap between germline ends came to 25 bases. Germline V lookup: CDR1 DFQATT, CDR2 SNEGSKA (reference sequence). The CDR3 loop spans 15 amino acids. The chain's CDR3 is CSARRRAGILREQYF. In DNA, the CDR3 is TGCAGTGCTAGGAGGAGGGCAGGGATTCTTCGGGAGCAGTACTTC.

This chain connects TRBV2 to TRBJ1-6; D gene uncertain. Deletions cut 4 bases from V and 8 bases from J, with 15 bases between. Germline V gene sequence: CDR1 SNHLY, CDR2 FYNNEI. There are 15 residues in the CDR3. The CDR3, as DNA: TGTGCCAGCAGTGTGAGAGCAAAACTAGATTCACCCCTCCACTTT. Translating it yields CASSVRAKLDSPLHF.

This clonotype was found a few times. The chain links TRBV28 to TRBJ2-7; 7 nucleotides line up with TRBD1. The CDR3 totals 15 residues. J was trimmed by 2 bases and V by 6 bases; bases with no gene match: 10. From germline, CDR1 is MDHEN and CDR2 SYDVKM. The CDR3 region has the DNA TGTGCCAGCAGACCCGACAGGGAATGGCCCTACGAGCAGTACTTC. This gives the protein CASRPDREWPYEQYF.

V is TRBV7-3 and J is TRBJ2-1; D possibly corresponds to TRBD2 (6 bases). The germline gives CDR1 SGHTA, CDR2 FQGTGA. The CDR3 has 18 residues. Trimming pared 4 bases from V and 0 bases from J, leaving 19 bases between. DNA of the CDR3: TGTGCCAGCAGCTATACTGGGGGGTTTCCATTCTCCTACAATGAGCAGTTCTTC. It codes for CASSYTGGFPFSYNEQFF.

Regarding this clonotype: At one of its ends the junction is not consistent with the germline gene, which may arise from a read error. The rearrangement joins TRBV6-1 to TRBJ2-7; 11 bases are a match to TRBD1. The DNA end lines up better with TRBJ2-5; the J call may be wrong. Looked up from germline, CDR1 is MNHNS and CDR2 is SASEGT. The CDR3 extends over 13 amino acids. The CDR3 DNA sequence: TGTACCAGCAGGGACAGGGGGTGGGAGACCCAGTACTTC. Its translation: CTSRDRGWETQYF.

The rearrangement links TRBV4-1 to TRBJ2-5; 9 bases align to TRBD1. Per germline, CDR1 MGHRA and CDR2 YSYEKL. Germline trimming cut 4 bases from V and 5 bases from J; bases unmatched to any gene: 5. The CDR3 length is 14 residues. The CDR3 is CASSPRQGVETQYF. The DNA for the CDR3 is TGCGCCAGCAGCCCCCGACAGGGGGTGGAGACCCAGTACTTC.

The chain combines TRBV20-1 with TRBJ2-7; 12 bases match TRBD1. V gave up 5 bases and J gave up 5 bases; unmatched junction bases: 7. CDR1 and CDR2 from the germline V gene are DFQATT and SNEGSKA (reference sequence). The CDR3 is 14 residues long. The CDR3 sequence is CSAGGGQGADEQYF. The CDR3, as DNA: TGCAGTGCTGGAGGGGGACAGGGGGCCGACGAGCAGTACTTC.

The chain employs TRBV28 and TRBJ2-1; TRBD2 is a possible D gene (5 bases). The V end was cut by 7 bases, the J end by 6 bases, with 16 bases between. From germline, CDR1 is MDHEN and CDR2 SYDVKM. The CDR3 has 14 amino acids. The CDR3: CASIPMASSNEQFF. In DNA form, the CDR3 reads TGTGCCAGCATCCCCATGGCTAGCTCCAATGAGCAGTTCTTC.

This clonotype has ten or more counts. V is TRBV20-1 and J is TRBJ2-7; D gene unclear. Germline V lookup: CDR1 DFQATT, CDR2 SNEGSKA (reference sequence). The germline V and J ends were trimmed by 0 bases and 0 bases, with 12 bases remaining between them. This CDR3 contains 15 residues. This CDR3 is CSAREARRSSYEQYF. For the CDR3, the DNA is TGCAGTGCTAGAGAAGCGAGGCGAAGCTCCTACGAGCAGTACTTC.

This chain connects TRBV7-2 to TRBJ1-1; no reliable D call. The CDR3 length is 14 residues. The ends were cut back, 2 bases at V and 1 base at J, with 8 bases in the middle. The germline V gene has CDR1 SGHTA and CDR2 FQGNSA. The CDR3 protein is CASSLSPRNTEAFF. CDR3 nucleotide sequence: TGTGCCAGCAGCTTATCGCCAAGGAACACTGAAGCTTTCTTT.

This clonotype was observed at least ten times. The chain's CDR3 is CSAPGEHEQFF. CDR3 DNA sequence: TGCAGCGCTCCAGGGGAGCATGAGCAGTTCTTC. V and J are TRBV29-1 and TRBJ2-1; a weak D match, TRBD1 (6 bases). Germline V gene sequence: CDR1 SQVTM, CDR2 ANQGSEA. The V and J ends lost 7 bases and 8 bases respectively, with 12 bases between them. This CDR3 is built from 11 residues.

In its sample, this clonotype was seen a few times. The junction does not match germline at one end; this may be a read error. The rearrangement links TRBV15 to TRBJ2-5; 8 positions match TRBD2. The CDR3 length is 13 residues. CDR1 and CDR2 from the germline V gene are LNHNV and YYDKDF (reference sequence). CDR3 sequence reads: CAISPGGQETQYF. CDR3 nucleotides: TGTGCCATCAGCCCGGGGGGGCAAGAGACCCAGTACTTC.

CDR3 sequence: CASSYVGRQGTEKETQYF. The DNA for the CDR3 is TGTGCCAGCAGCTATGTAGGCCGACAAGGGACGGAAAAAGAGACCCAGTACTTC. V usage is TRBV5-6 and J usage is TRBJ2-5; perhaps D is TRBD1 or TRBD2 (5 bases each). CDR1 is SGHDT and CDR2 is YYEEEE in the germline V gene. The V gene lost 3 bases and the J gene lost 3 bases, with 24 bases spanning the gap. This CDR3 is built from 18 residues. The entire variable domain, with the rest obtained from reference TRBV5-6 and TRBJ2-5, is as follows: DAGVTQSPTHLIKTRGQQVTLRCSPKSGHDTVSWYQQALGQGPQFIFQYYEEEERQRGNFPDRFSGHQFPNYSSELNVNALLLGDSALYLCASSYVGRQGTEKETQYFGPGTRLLVL.

The sample holds many counts of this clonotype. V and J are TRBV20-1 and TRBJ2-3, with D possibly matching TRBD1 (5 bases). Trimming removed 6 bases from V and 5 bases from J, with 12 bases in between. The CDR3 covers 12 residues. CDR1 is DFQATT, CDR2 SNEGSKA, per germline (reference sequence). The CDR3 loop reads CSALTAGDTQYF. CDR3 in DNA: TGCAGTGCATTGACAGCAGGAGATACGCAGTATTTT.

The chain joins TRBV5-1 to TRBJ2-1; D gene ambiguous. V was cut by 5 bases and J by 9 bases, with 12 bases left in between. Germline lookup yields CDR1 SGHRS and CDR2 YFSETQ. The CDR3 contains 12 residues. The CDR3 region has the DNA TGCGCCAGCAGTCCTATGAAGGGTGAGCAGTTCTTC. This encodes CASSPMKGEQFF.